These 27 T cell receptor beta chains were sequenced from one sample in a study of T cells in placental villitis. General study points: Villitis of unknown etiology placentae had higher clonality than controls, median approximately 0.05 versus 0.006.

Sequencing used immunoSEQ v4. Here immunoSEQ multiplex PCR was the method, and the copy in TCRdb shows in-frame clones only, minus some. The table records around 1,600 clones, around 82% of them present only once. No antigen has been identified for these receptors. Sample: placental tissue containing maternal and fetal cells. These receptors originate from a human patient with villitis of unknown etiology; the placental T cells may come from both mother and fetus.

CDR3 loop: CASSYQGFNYGYTF. For the CDR3, the DNA is TGTGCCAGCAGTTACCAGGGATTTAACTATGGCTACACCTTC. The chain links TRBV14 to TRBJ1-2, with a tentative D call TRBD1 (5 bases). Germline assignment: CDR1 SGHDN and CDR2 FVKESK. The CDR3 is 14 amino acids. V lost 6 bases and J lost 1, with 12 bases in between.

This chain uses TRBV5-1 with TRBJ1-1; D remains ambiguous. Trimming took 0 bases from V and 0 from J, leaving 3 bases between them. The CDR3 is made up of 13 amino acids. Germline CDR1 is SGHRS and CDR2 is YFSETQ. The CDR3 loop reads CASSLEMNTEAFF. The DNA for the CDR3 is TGCGCCAGCAGCTTGGAGATGAACACTGAAGCTTTCTTT. The entire variable domain, with the rest obtained from reference TRBV5-1 and TRBJ1-1, is as follows: KAGVTQTPRYLIKTRGQQVTLSCSPISGHRSVSWYQQTPGQGLQFLFEYFSETQRNKGNFPGRFSGRQFSNSRSEMNVSTLELGDSALYLCASSLEMNTEAFFGQGTRLTVV.

Worth noting for this clone: The junction does not match germline at one end; this may be a read error. J is TRBJ2-5 and V is TRBV6-1; D possibly corresponds to TRBD2 (5 bases). The length of the CDR3 is 16 residues. Germline V gene data show CDR1 as MNHNS and CDR2 as SASEGT. The CDR3 spells CANSERLGGIQETQYF. For the CDR3, the DNA is TGTGCCAACAGTGAAAGACTCGGAGGCATCCAAGAGACCCAGTACTTC.

The rearrangement uses TRBV11-2 and TRBJ2-2; 9 positions match TRBD2. Trimming took 6 bases from V and 1 from J; bases not matched to a gene: 6. Germline CDR1 and CDR2: SGHAT and FQNNGV. This CDR3 is 16 amino acids long. CDR3 protein: CASRPLAGENTGELFF. CDR3 nucleotides: TGTGCCAGCAGGCCATTAGCGGGGGAGAACACCGGGGAGCTGTTTTTT.

The chain has TRBV7-9 and TRBJ2-1, with 12 bases matching TRBD1. Germline V gene data show CDR1 as SEHNR and CDR2 as FQNEAQ (reference sequence). V shed 5 bases and J 6 bases; nucleotides not matched to a gene: 5. CDR3 size: 15 residues. CDR3 in DNA: TGTGCCAGCAGCCCGGGACAGGGGGCGATCAATGAGCAGTTCTTC. Encoded protein: CASSPGQGAINEQFF.

The chain couples TRBV24-1 to TRBJ1-1; D perhaps matches TRBD1 (6 bases). Germline-derived CDR1 and CDR2 are KGHDR and SFDVKD. The V and J ends lost 5 bases and 7 bases respectively, with 13 bases between them. The CDR3 runs to 13 residues. The chain's CDR3 is CATSVGGQIEAFF. CDR3 DNA sequence: TGTGCCACCAGTGTCGGGGGGCAGATTGAAGCTTTCTTT.

The table lists this clone with a few counts. This chain connects TRBV19 to TRBJ1-4, with a weak D call TRBD1 (6 bases). CDR3 size: 12 residues. Germline V gene lookup returns CDR1 LNHDA and CDR2 SQIVND (reference sequence). The V end was cut by 6 bases, the J end by 12 bases, with 14 bases between. The CDR3 coding sequence is TGTGCCAGTAGCCAAAACAGGGCGGAACTGTTTTTT. Encoded protein: CASSQNRAELFF.

There are a few counts of this clone. The J gene is TRBJ1-6, the V gene TRBV5-5; 7 bases fit TRBD1. V shed 7 bases, J shed 6 bases, and the junction held 7 bases outside the gene matches. This CDR3 has 14 amino acids. In germline, CDR1 is SGHKS, CDR2 YYEKEE (reference sequence). The CDR3 DNA reads TGTGCCAGCCGGACAGGAAATTCTAATTCACCCCTCCACTTT. Translated: CASRTGNSNSPLHF.

This rearrangement joins TRBV4-1 to TRBJ2-7, with TRBD1 matching 7 bases. The CDR3 extends over 16 amino acids. With 1 base clipped from V and 3 bases from J, the junction kept 9 bases outside the gene matches. CDR1 and CDR2 from the germline V gene are MGHRA and YSYEKL. The CDR3 spells CASSQVAGGKNYEQYF. The CDR3 DNA reads TGCGCCAGCAGCCAAGTGGCAGGGGGAAAAAACTACGAGCAGTACTTC.

The rearrangement uses TRBV5-4 and TRBJ1-1; a possible D gene is TRBD1 (5 bases). V shed 0 bases and J shed 4 bases, with 13 bases lying between them. The CDR3 sequence is 15 residues long. CDR1 is SGHNT, CDR2 YYREEE, per germline (reference sequence). The CDR3 bases are TGTGCCAGCAGCTTGGTGGGGGGTAGAGGCACTGAAGCTTTCTTT. Translating it yields CASSLVGGRGTEAFF.

V gene TRBV9 combines with J gene TRBJ2-7, with D unclear. V lost 1 base and J 2 bases, leaving 13 bases between the germline ends. In germline, CDR1 is SGDLS, CDR2 YYNGEE. This CDR3 spans 15 amino acids. The CDR3 nucleotides are TGTGCCAGCAGCGTAAGCCAGGTACCGACCTACGAGCAGTACTTC. This gives the protein CASSVSQVPTYEQYF.

The genes are TRBV10-3 and TRBJ1-1, with D hard to call. V shed 2 bases and J shed 1 base, with 17 bases lying between them. The CDR3 is made up of 17 amino acids. From germline, CDR1 is ENHRY and CDR2 SYGVKD. As DNA, the CDR3 is TGTGCCATCAGTGAGAGGGAGCTGAAGGGTTCGAACACTGAAGCTTTCTTT. It specifies CAISERELKGSNTEAFF.

This chain joins TRBV20-1 and TRBJ2-7; TRBD1 matches at 9 bases. The CDR3 spans 11 residues. Germline V gene data show CDR1 as DFQATT and CDR2 as SNEGSKA (reference sequence). The CDR3 is CRGDRVKGQYF. For the CDR3, the DNA is TGCAGAGGGGACAGGGTGAAAGGTCAGTACTTC.

The CDR3: CASSGEWGTEAFF. Here the CDR3 DNA reads TGCGCCAGCAGCGGGGAGTGGGGCACTGAAGCTTTCTTT. The V and J genes are TRBV10-2 and TRBJ1-1; D is uncertain. V was trimmed by 6 bases and J by 4 bases, leaving 12 bases between them. The CDR3 spans 13 residues. The germline gives CDR1 WSHSY, CDR2 SAAADI.

The chain uses TRBV12-5 and TRBJ2-5; D is uncertain. The CDR3 sequence is 12 residues long. Trimming cost V 1 base and J 3 bases, with 3 bases left between them. CDR1 is LGHNT, CDR2 FRNRAP, per germline. For the CDR3, the DNA is TGTGCTAGTGGTTTGGGTAAAGAGACCCAGTACTTC. Amino acids: CASGLGKETQYF.

The chain is built from TRBV6-1 and TRBJ2-7, with 11 positions matching TRBD2. After removal of 4 bases from V and 0 bases from J, the junction contained 8 bases not matched to a gene. This CDR3 has 17 amino acids. Looked up from germline, CDR1 is MNHNS and CDR2 is SASEGT. CDR3 region: CASSVGTSGMSSYEQYV. The CDR3 DNA follows: TGTGCCAGCAGTGTGGGGACTAGCGGTATGAGCTCCTACGAGCAGTACGTC.

The V and J genes are TRBV19 and TRBJ1-1; D not certain. Trimming took 4 bases from V and 5 from J, leaving 14 bases between them. The germline CDR1 and CDR2 sequences are LNHDA and SQIVND (reference sequence). CDR3 length: 14 amino acids. This CDR3 is CASSKGLGRTEAFF. The CDR3 DNA sequence: TGTGCCAGTAGTAAGGGCCTCGGGAGGACTGAAGCTTTCTTT.

V and J are TRBV28 and TRBJ2-3, with 9 bases identical to TRBD2. The germline gives CDR1 MDHEN, CDR2 SYDVKM. The ends lost 4 bases at V and 4 bases at J; junction bases unmatched: 21. The CDR3 loop spans 20 amino acids. The CDR3 coding sequence is TGTGCCAGCAGTTCGGATCACGGCGGGGGGGCGGTCGAGGTCCCAGATACGCAGTATTTT. It codes for CASSSDHGGGAVEVPDTQYF.

The V and J genes are TRBV2 and TRBJ2-7, with D uncertain. The CDR3 has 15 residues. Germline CDR1 is SNHLY and CDR2 is FYNNEI. V was shortened by 2 bases and J by 0 bases, with 11 bases between the two germline ends. CDR3 DNA sequence: TGTGCCAGCAGTGAAAAGTCAGGAGACTCCTACGAGCAGTACTTC. This sequence encodes CASSEKSGDSYEQYF.

The chain is built from TRBV24-1 and TRBJ2-5; D unresolved. The V end was cut by 5 bases, the J end by 5 bases, with 8 bases between. CDR3 length: 12 residues. Germline V gene sequence: CDR1 KGHDR, CDR2 SFDVKD. The CDR3 region is CATSGFEETQYF. The CDR3 nucleotides are TGTGCCACCAGTGGCTTTGAGGAGACCCAGTACTTC.

CDR3 nucleotides: TGTGCCAGCAGTCTCTCCGGGACGGATAGGAGCCAGCCCCAGCATTTT. Translating it yields CASSLSGTDRSQPQHF. This chain connects TRBV6-2 or TRBV6-3 to TRBJ1-5, with D perhaps matching TRBD1 (5 bases). Germline values: CDR1 MNHEY, CDR2 SVGEGT. The CDR3 has 16 residues. The V end lost 5 bases, the J end lost 7 bases, and 21 bases lay between the germline ends.

The chain couples TRBV10-3 to TRBJ2-5, with a tentative D call TRBD1 (5 bases). The CDR3 covers 15 residues. Germline values: CDR1 ENHRY, CDR2 SYGVKD. With 6 bases removed from V and 7 bases from J, the gap between germline ends came to 21 bases. The CDR3 is CAIRDKTGLSGTQYF. DNA for the CDR3: TGTGCCATCAGGGACAAGACGGGCTTATCAGGGACCCAGTACTTC.

Regarding this clone: At one of its ends the junction is not consistent with the germline gene, which may arise from a read error. The V call is TRBV28, the J call TRBJ1-2; TRBD1 is a possible D gene (5 bases). The CDR3 totals 14 residues. The germline V gene has CDR1 MDHEN and CDR2 SYDVKM. CDR3 residues: CASSSLVGGSGYIF. CDR3 sequence (DNA): TGTGCCAGCAGTTCCCTGGTCGGGGGAAGCGGCTACATCTTC.

In its sample, this clone was seen a few times. The rearrangement uses TRBV13 and TRBJ2-1, with D possibly being TRBD2 (6 bases). Looked up from germline, CDR1 is PRHDT and CDR2 is FYEKMQ (reference sequence). V was shortened by 4 bases and J by 4 bases, with 17 bases between the two germline ends. CDR3 length equals 16 residues. In DNA form, the CDR3 reads TGTGCCAGCAGCTACGGGGGACGCGCTGATTACAATGAGCAGTTCTTC. Translation gives CASSYGGRADYNEQFF.

The chain has TRBV13 and TRBJ1-6, with no clear D. V lost 0 bases, J lost 2 bases, and 17 bases lay in between. The CDR3 extends over 19 amino acids. Germline V gene data show CDR1 as PRHDT and CDR2 as FYEKMQ (reference sequence). The CDR3 region has the DNA TGTGCCAGCAGCTTAGGGGGCGGGGAGGCGGTTGCCTATAATTCACCCCTCCACTTT. Translating gives CASSLGGGEAVAYNSPLHF.

The chain recombines TRBV4-2 with TRBJ1-2, with D perhaps TRBD1 (5 bases). CDR3 length: 16 residues. Germline-derived CDR1 and CDR2 are LGHNA and YNFKEQ. The V gene lost 1 base and the J gene lost 4 bases, with 16 bases spanning the gap. DNA for the CDR3: TGTGCCAGCAGCCAAGTTGACAGCCTCCTGACCTATGGCTACACCTTC. It codes for CASSQVDSLLTYGYTF.

This chain links TRBV7-9 with TRBJ2-1; no definite D call. Trimming removed 5 bases from V and 2 bases from J, with 13 bases in between. The germline gives CDR1 SEHNR, CDR2 FQNEAQ (reference sequence). CDR3 size: 15 residues. CDR3 region: CASSPTESPYNEQFF. CDR3 in DNA: TGTGCCAGCAGCCCAACTGAAAGTCCCTACAATGAGCAGTTCTTC.